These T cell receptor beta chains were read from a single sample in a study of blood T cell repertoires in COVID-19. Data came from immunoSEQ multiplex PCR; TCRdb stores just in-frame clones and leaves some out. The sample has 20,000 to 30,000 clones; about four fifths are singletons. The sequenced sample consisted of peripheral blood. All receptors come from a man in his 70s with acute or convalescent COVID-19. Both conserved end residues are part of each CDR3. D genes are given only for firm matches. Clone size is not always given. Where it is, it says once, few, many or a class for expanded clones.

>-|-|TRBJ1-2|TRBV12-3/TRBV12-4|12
TGTGCCAGCAGCGGGAGTAACTATGGCTACACCTTC
CASSGSNYGYTF
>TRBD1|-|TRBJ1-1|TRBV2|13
TGTGCCAGCAGGACAGGGATATGGACTGAAGCTTTCTTT
CASRTGIWTEAFF
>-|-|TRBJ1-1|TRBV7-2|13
TGTGCCAGCAGCCGACTGAAGGCGGGGAGAGCTTTCTTT
CASSRLKAGRAFF
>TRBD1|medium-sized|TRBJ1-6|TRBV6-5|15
TGTGCCAGCAGTTCTCGAACAGGGGACAATTCACCCCTCCACTTT
CASSSRTGDNSPLHF
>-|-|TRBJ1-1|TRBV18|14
TGTGCCAGCTCACCGCCTTGGAGAGACACTGAAGCTTTCTTT
CASSPPWRDTEAFF
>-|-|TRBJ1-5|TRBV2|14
TGTGCCAGCAGTGAATCAGGGGGCAATCAGCCCCAGCATTTT
CASSESGGNQPQHF
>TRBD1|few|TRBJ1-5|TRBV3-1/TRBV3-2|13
TGTGCCAGCAGCCAAGATCGGGCAGGGGGCCAGCATTTT
CASSQDRAGGQHF
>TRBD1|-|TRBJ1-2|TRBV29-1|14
TGCAGCGTACGTGGGACAGGGGCCAGGGATGGCTACACCTTC
CSVRGTGARDGYTF
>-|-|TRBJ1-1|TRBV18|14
TGTGCCAGCTCTTTCAGCAGGGGAGACACTGAAGCTTTCTTT
CASSFSRGDTEAFF
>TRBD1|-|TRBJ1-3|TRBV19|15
TGTGCCAGTAGTGAAACTACAGGGGCGCTCGCGACCATATATTTT
CASSETTGALATIYF
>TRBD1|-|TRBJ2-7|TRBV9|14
TGTGCCAGCAGCCACGGGACAGAGGCCTACGAGCAGTACTTC
CASSHGTEAYEQYF
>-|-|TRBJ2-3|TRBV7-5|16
TGTGCCAGAAGCTTAGTTCCGGGGGGCGGCGCAGATACGCAGTATTTT
CARSLVPGGGADTQYF
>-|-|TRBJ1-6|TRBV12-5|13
TGTGCTAGTGGTTCCCTGGAGGGGTCACCCCTCCACTTT
CASGSLEGSPLHF
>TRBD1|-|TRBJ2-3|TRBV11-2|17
TGTGCCAGCAGCTCGGGACAGGCCCAACTCTCCACAGATACGCAGTATTTT
CASSSGQAQLSTDTQYF
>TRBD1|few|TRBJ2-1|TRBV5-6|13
TGTGCCAGCAGCTCGGGACAGTTGCTTGAGCAGTTCTTC
CASSSGQLLEQFF
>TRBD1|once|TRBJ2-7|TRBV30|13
TGTGCCTGCCCGAGGACAGGGGGCCACGAGCAGTACTTC
CACPRTGGHEQYF
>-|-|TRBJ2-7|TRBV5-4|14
TGTGCCAGCAGACAGGAAGGCGTTTTAGGCGAGCAGTACTTC
CASRQEGVLGEQYF